Listed here are 5 T cell receptor beta chains from one sample, sequenced in a study of cytomegalovirus exposure and HLA in healthy donors. PCR employed 60 Vbeta and 13 Jbeta primers. The data were produced by immunoSEQ multiplex PCR, yet TCRdb's version contains in-frame clones alone and is incomplete. The sample carries some 150,000 clones, roughly 9.6% recorded once. Sequencing input: PBMCs. These receptors were collected from a woman between 40 and 50 years old in good health and CMV-seropositive.

Note on this clone: Other nucleotide sequences from this sample produce the same CDR3. The chain links TRBV7-8 to TRBJ1-1; TRBD1 aligns across 9 bases. V was clipped by 6 bases and J by 5 bases; unmatched bases: 7. The germline V gene has CDR1 SGHVS and CDR2 FQNEAQ. The CDR3 runs to 14 residues. The DNA for the CDR3 is TGTGCCAGCAGTTTACAGGGGGCTTGGACTGAAGCTTTCTTT. Encoded protein: CASSLQGAWTEAFF.

This rearrangement joins TRBV4-3 to TRBJ2-7, with D possibly matching TRBD1 (6 bases). The CDR3 contains 13 residues. Germline lookup yields CDR1 LGHNA and CDR2 YSLEER. Between the trimmed V and J ends, which lost 0 bases and 4 bases, there was a span of 7 bases. CDR3 bases: TGCGCCAGCAGCCAAGACAGGGGTTACGAGCAGTACTTC. It encodes CASSQDRGYEQYF.

This clone was picked up a small number of times. V gene TRBV2 combines with J gene TRBJ2-5, with 7 bases that match TRBD2. With V trimmed by 11 bases and J by 3 bases, 12 bases remained unmatched. CDR3 size: 14 residues. Germline CDR1 reads SNHLY; CDR2 reads FYNNEI. The CDR3 DNA sequence: TGTGCCGCAGGGAGGGGACTGAGGGAAGAGACCCAGTACTTC. This translates into CAAGRGLREETQYF.

This clone was counted a few times. The chain carries TRBV10-3 and TRBJ1-1; D uncertain. The CDR3 length is 14 residues. The germline V gene encodes CDR1 ENHRY and CDR2 SYGVKD. Trimming cost V 5 bases and J 2 bases, with 12 bases left between them. CDR3 residues: CAISNLRENTEAFF. The CDR3 nucleotides are TGTGCCATCAGTAACCTGAGGGAAAACACTGAAGCTTTCTTT.

This chain connects TRBV20-1 to TRBJ2-1; 8 bases agree with TRBD2. From germline, CDR1 is DFQATT and CDR2 SNEGSKA (reference sequence). The CDR3 contains 11 residues. Trimming took 7 bases from V and 15 from J; bases not matched to a gene: 11. The CDR3 here is CSGKAGTRMFF. The CDR3, as DNA: TGCAGTGGGAAAGCCGGGACTAGGATGTTCTTC.